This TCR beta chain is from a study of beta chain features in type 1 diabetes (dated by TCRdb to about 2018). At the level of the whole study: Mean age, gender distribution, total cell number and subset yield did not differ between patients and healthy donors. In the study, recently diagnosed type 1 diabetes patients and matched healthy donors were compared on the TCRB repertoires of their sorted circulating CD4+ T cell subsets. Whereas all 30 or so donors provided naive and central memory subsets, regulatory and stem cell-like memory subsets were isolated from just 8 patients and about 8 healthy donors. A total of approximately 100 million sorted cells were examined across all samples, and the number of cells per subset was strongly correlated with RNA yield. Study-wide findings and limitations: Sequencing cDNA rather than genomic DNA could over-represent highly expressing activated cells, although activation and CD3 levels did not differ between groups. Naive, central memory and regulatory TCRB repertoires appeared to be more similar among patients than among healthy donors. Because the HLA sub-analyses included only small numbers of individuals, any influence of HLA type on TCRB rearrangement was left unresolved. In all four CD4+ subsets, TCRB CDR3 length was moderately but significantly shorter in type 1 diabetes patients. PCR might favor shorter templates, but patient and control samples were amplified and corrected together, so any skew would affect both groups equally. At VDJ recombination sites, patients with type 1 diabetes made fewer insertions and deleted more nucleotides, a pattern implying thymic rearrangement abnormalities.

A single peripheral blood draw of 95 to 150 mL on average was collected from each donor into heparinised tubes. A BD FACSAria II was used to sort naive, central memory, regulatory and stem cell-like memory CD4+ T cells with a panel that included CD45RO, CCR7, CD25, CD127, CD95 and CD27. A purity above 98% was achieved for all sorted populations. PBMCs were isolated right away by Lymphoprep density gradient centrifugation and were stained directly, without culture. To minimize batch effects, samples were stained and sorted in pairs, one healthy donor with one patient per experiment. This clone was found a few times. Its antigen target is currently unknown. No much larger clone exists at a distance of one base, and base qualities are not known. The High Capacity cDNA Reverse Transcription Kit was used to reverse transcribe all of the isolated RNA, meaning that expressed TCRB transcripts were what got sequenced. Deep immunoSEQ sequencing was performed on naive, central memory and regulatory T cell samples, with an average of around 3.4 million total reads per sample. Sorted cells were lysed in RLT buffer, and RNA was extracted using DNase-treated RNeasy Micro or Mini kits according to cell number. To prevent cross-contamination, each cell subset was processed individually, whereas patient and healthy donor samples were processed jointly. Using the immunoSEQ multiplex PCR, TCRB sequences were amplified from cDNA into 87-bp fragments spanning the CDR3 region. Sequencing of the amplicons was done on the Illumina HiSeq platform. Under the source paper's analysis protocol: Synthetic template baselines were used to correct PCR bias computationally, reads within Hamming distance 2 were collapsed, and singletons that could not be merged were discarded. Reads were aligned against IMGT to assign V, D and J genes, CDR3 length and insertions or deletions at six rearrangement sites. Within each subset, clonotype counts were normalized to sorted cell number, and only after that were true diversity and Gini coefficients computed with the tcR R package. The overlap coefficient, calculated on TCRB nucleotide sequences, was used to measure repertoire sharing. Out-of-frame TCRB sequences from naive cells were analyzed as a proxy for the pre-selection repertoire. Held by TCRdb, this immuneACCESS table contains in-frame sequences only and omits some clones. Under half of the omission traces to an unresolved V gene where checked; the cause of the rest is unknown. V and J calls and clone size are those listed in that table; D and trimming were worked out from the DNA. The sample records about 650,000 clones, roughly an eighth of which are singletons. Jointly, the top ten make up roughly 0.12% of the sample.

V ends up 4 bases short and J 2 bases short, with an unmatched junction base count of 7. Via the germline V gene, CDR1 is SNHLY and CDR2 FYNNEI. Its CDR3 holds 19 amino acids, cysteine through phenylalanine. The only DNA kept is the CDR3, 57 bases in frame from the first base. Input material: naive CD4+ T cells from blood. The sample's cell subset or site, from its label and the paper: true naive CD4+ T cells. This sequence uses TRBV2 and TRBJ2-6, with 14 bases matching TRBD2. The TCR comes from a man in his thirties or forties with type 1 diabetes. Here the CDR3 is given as CASSARTSGGLTGANVLTF. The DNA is TGTGCCAGCAGTGCCCGGACTAGCGGGGGGCTTACTGGGGCCAACGTCCTGACTTTC. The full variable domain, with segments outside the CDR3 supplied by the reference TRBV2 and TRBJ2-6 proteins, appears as EPEVTQTPSHQVTQMGQEVILRCVPISNHLYFYWYRQILGQKVEFLVSFYNNEISEKSEIFDDQFSVERPDGSNFTLKIRSTKLEDSAMYFCASSARTSGGLTGANVLTFGAGSRLTVL.